The 19 T cell receptor beta chains reported below all come from one sample, sequenced in a study of blood T cell repertoires in COVID-19. Measured with immunoSEQ multiplex PCR; TCRdb has only the in-frame clones, and not every one. This table holds more than 70,000 clones, 80% to 90% found once. Material for sequencing was peripheral blood. These receptor sequences come from a woman older than 75 with active or convalescent COVID-19.

The chain carries TRBV28 and TRBJ1-2; weak D call: TRBD1 (6 bases). The CDR3 is made up of 16 amino acids. Germline lookup yields CDR1 MDHEN and CDR2 SYDVKM. V lost 7 bases, J lost 6 bases, and 24 bases lay in between. CDR3 DNA: TGTGCCAGCACCTCGTGGGGTACAGGGTTAGGGGATGGCTACACCTTC. It encodes CASTSWGTGLGDGYTF.

V gene TRBV30 combines with J gene TRBJ2-7; the D is unclear. Germline lookup yields CDR1 GTSNPN and CDR2 SVGIG (reference sequence). This CDR3 region has 13 residues. Deletions cut 0 bases from V and 1 base from J, with 7 bases between. DNA of the CDR3: TGTGCCTGGAGTGTAGTCGGGTCCTACGAGCAGTACTTC. It translates to CAWSVVGSYEQYF. The full variable domain, in which reference TRBV30 and TRBJ2-7 provide the parts outside the CDR3, is SQTIHQWPATLVQPVGSPLSLECTVEGTSNPNLYWYRQAAGRGLQLLFYSVGIGQISSEVPQNLSASRPQDRQFILSSKKLLLSDSGFYLCAWSVVGSYEQYFGPGTRLTVT.

The chain couples TRBV5-8 to TRBJ1-4; TRBD1 matches 8 bases. Losses at the gene ends were 0 bases for V and 4 bases for J; bases not matched to a gene: 11. Germline V gene data show CDR1 as SGHTS and CDR2 as YDEGEE. CDR3 size: 18 residues. The CDR3 sequence: CASSLAGWQGAINEKLFF. The CDR3 coding sequence is TGTGCCAGCAGCTTGGCTGGCTGGCAGGGGGCCATTAATGAAAAACTGTTTTTT.

The chain carries TRBV7-2 and TRBJ2-5; D ambiguous. Germline CDR1 reads SGHTA; CDR2 reads FQGNSA. The CDR3 length is 13 residues. V was trimmed by 4 bases and J by 1 base, leaving 7 bases between them. The CDR3, as DNA: TGTGCCAGCAGCTCGCTAACCCAAGAGACCCAGTACTTC. Its protein is CASSSLTQETQYF.

The J gene is TRBJ1-3, the V gene TRBV13, with D possibly being TRBD1 (5 bases). This CDR3 is 15 amino acids long. V was pared by 0 bases and J by 4 bases, with 10 bases between. The V gene's germline CDR1 is PRHDT and CDR2 FYEKMQ (reference sequence). CDR3 in DNA: TGTGCCAGCAGCTTAGGAGGGGCATTCGGAAACACCATATATTTT. Amino acid sequence: CASSLGGAFGNTIYF.

V usage is TRBV21-1 and J usage is TRBJ2-1; the table's D call TRBD2 went unverified against the DNA. TRBV21-1 is a pseudogene. This CDR3 spans 17 amino acids. The CDR3 region has the DNA TGTGCCAGCAGCACCAAGACTAGCGGGTCTTCCTACAATGAGCAGTTCTTC. Its translation: CASSTKTSGSSYNEQFF.

This clone was recorded once. Sequence at one end of the junction differs from germline and may be a read error. The chain employs TRBV28 and TRBJ1-2; D is uncertain. Germline CDR1 and CDR2: MDHEN and SYDVKM. This CDR3 region has 14 residues. Here the CDR3 reads CASSLSVRIRELSF. The CDR3 coding sequence is TGTGCCAGCAGTTTAAGCGTCAGGATAAGGGAGTTATCTTTC.

The rearrangement joins TRBV5-1 to TRBJ2-7; D is perhaps TRBD2 (6 bases). The V gene lost 4 bases and the J gene lost 3 bases, with 11 bases spanning the gap. Germline V gene lookup returns CDR1 SGHRS and CDR2 YFSETQ. The CDR3 runs 13 residues. In DNA form, the CDR3 reads TGCGCCAGCAGCAAGGGACTGGGCTACGAGCAGTACTTC. Amino acids: CASSKGLGYEQYF.

This clone was picked up many times. The chain couples TRBV6-2 or TRBV6-3 to TRBJ2-1; 9 bases map to TRBD2. V trimming: 0 bases; J trimming: 3 bases; junction bases outside the gene matches: 6. CDR1 MNHEY and CDR2 SVGEGT come from the germline V gene. The CDR3 runs to 17 residues. The CDR3: CASSYSGSSGVYNEQFF. The CDR3 region has the DNA TGTGCCAGCAGTTACTCGGGATCTAGCGGGGTCTACAATGAGCAGTTCTTC.

This clone was observed a handful of times. The gene calls are TRBV27 and TRBJ1-1, with D perhaps TRBD1 (5 bases). The CDR3 runs to 13 residues. Germline CDR1 is MNHEY and CDR2 is SMNVEV (reference sequence). Between the trimmed V and J ends, which lost 6 bases and 3 bases, there was a span of 11 bases. The CDR3 nucleotides read TGTGCCAGCAGCTATTACAGGTACACTGAAGCTTTCTTT. Residues: CASSYYRYTEAFF.

The chain is built from TRBV28 and TRBJ2-7, with D possibly being TRBD2 (5 bases). The CDR3 runs to 12 residues. Trimming took off 8 bases at V and 6 bases at J, with 14 bases between the two ends. Germline values: CDR1 MDHEN, CDR2 SYDVKM. CDR3 coding DNA: TGTGCCAGCCGCCAAGCCGGAGGCGAGCAGTACTTC. As protein: CASRQAGGEQYF.

A word on this clone: The same CDR3 arises from other DNA sequences in this sample as well. This chain links TRBV3-1 (or the pseudogene TRBV3-2) with TRBJ1-2; 9 bases map to TRBD1. The V gene end was trimmed by 3 bases and the J gene end by 4 bases; junction bases not matched to a gene: 0. The CDR3 totals 13 residues. The germline V gene has CDR1 LGHDT and CDR2 YNNKEL (reference sequence). The CDR3, as DNA: TGTGCCAGCAGCCAGGGACAGGGCTATGGCTACACCTTC. Translation: CASSQGQGYGYTF.

The genes are TRBV4-1 and TRBJ2-1; 9 nucleotides match TRBD2. V lost 3 bases and J lost 0; bases outside the gene matches: 6. The CDR3 contains 17 residues. Germline loops: CDR1 MGHRA, CDR2 YSYEKL. CDR3 sequence (DNA): TGCGCCAGCAGCCATAGTAGCGGGAGAAGCTCCTACAATGAGCAGTTCTTC. This gives the protein CASSHSSGRSSYNEQFF.

The CDR3 region is CASSTDRAYEQYF. The DNA for the CDR3 is TGCGCCAGCAGTACGGACAGGGCCTACGAGCAGTACTTC. This chain joins TRBV5-1 and TRBJ2-7; 8 bases fit TRBD1. The CDR3 consists of 13 residues. Germline-derived CDR1 and CDR2 are SGHRS and YFSETQ. The trim removed 5 bases at V and 2 bases at J, leaving 3 bases unmatched.

J is TRBJ2-2 and V is TRBV7-9, with D possibly matching TRBD2 (6 bases). V was trimmed by 1 base and J by 4 bases, leaving 13 bases between them. CDR1 and CDR2 from the germline V gene are SEHNR and FQNEAQ (reference sequence). The CDR3 totals 16 residues. This CDR3 is CASSLGGGVSTGELFF. The DNA of the CDR3 is TGTGCCAGCAGCTTAGGCGGCGGGGTTTCCACCGGGGAGCTGTTTTTT. Drawing the rest from reference TRBV7-9 and TRBJ2-2, the complete variable domain is DTGVSQNPRHKITKRGQNVTFRCDPISEHNRLYWYRQTLGQGPEFLTYFQNEAQLEKSRLLSDRFSAERPKGSFSTLEIQRTEQGDSAMYLCASSLGGGVSTGELFFGEGSRLTVL.

The J gene is TRBJ2-5, the V gene TRBV4-1; 7 nucleotides agree with TRBD1. The CDR3 extends over 15 amino acids. Germline V gene data show CDR1 as MGHRA and CDR2 as YSYEKL. The J segment lost 4 bases and the V segment lost 1 base, leaving 6 bases of the junction unmatched. CDR3: CASSQGDRGRETQYF. The CDR3 DNA reads TGCGCCAGCAGCCAAGGGGACAGAGGTAGAGAGACCCAGTACTTC.

The V gene is TRBV6-2 or TRBV6-3, the J gene TRBJ1-5; D call uncertain. The CDR3 sequence is 14 residues long. The ends were cut back, 6 bases at V and 0 bases at J, with 9 bases in the middle. Germline CDR1 MNHEY, CDR2 SVGEGT. CDR3 nucleotides: TGTGCCAGCAGCTCAACAGATAGCAATCAGCCCCAGCATTTT. This codes for CASSSTDSNQPQHF.

The V gene is TRBV30, the J gene TRBJ1-1; TRBD1 might be the D (5 bases). Germline V gives CDR1 GTSNPN, CDR2 SVGIG (reference sequence). The length of the CDR3 is 13 residues. The V end lost 4 bases, the J end lost 0 bases, and 9 bases lay between the germline ends. CDR3 bases: TGTGCCTGGAAGGGGCATCTGAACACTGAAGCTTTCTTT. It is translated as CAWKGHLNTEAFF.

The chain has TRBV21-1 and TRBJ2-5; TRBD2 is taken as the D call from the table, unchecked against the DNA. TRBV21-1 is shown as a pseudogene. The length of the CDR3 is 16 residues. For the CDR3, the DNA is TGTGCCAGCAGCAAACGGCGCGGGACGAGCATAGAGACCCAGTACTTC. Its translation: CASSKRRGTSIETQYF.